The 17 T cell receptor beta chains below were found in one sample sequenced in a study of shared clonotypes between healthy human individuals. Method: immunoSEQ multiplex PCR; TCRdb's copy keeps in-frame clones and lacks some. The data show around 1.4 million clones, less than 99% seen once. Sequencing input: naive CD4+ T cells sorted from blood. Regarding subset: CD45RA+ positively selected. The receptors derive from a man under 40 in good health.

The chain combines TRBV11-3 with TRBJ2-2, with D possibly TRBD1 on 6 matching bases. CDR1 and CDR2 from the germline V gene are SGHNT and YENEEA. The length of the CDR3 is 14 residues. V lost 6 bases, J lost 3 bases, and 11 bases lay in between. CDR3 coding DNA: TGTGCCAGCAGACCCGGACAGTACACCGGGGAGCTGTTTTTT. Residues: CASRPGQYTGELFF.

The rearrangement links TRBV30 to TRBJ2-3; 7 positions match TRBD1. The CDR3 has 13 amino acids. J lost 8 bases, V lost 1 base, and 6 bases had no gene match. Looked up from germline, CDR1 is GTSNPN and CDR2 is SVGIG (reference sequence). The CDR3 region has the DNA TGTGCCTGGAGTGAGGCAGGGGGTGTTACGCAGTATTTT. Translating gives CAWSEAGGVTQYF.

A note on this clone: The identical CDR3 is also encoded by other nucleotide sequences in the sample. The chain employs TRBV7-3 and TRBJ1-1; maybe TRBD1 (6 bases). Trimming left V 4 bases short and J 4 bases short, with 10 bases between. Germline CDR1 is SGHTA and CDR2 is FQGTGA. The CDR3 is made up of 13 amino acids. The CDR3 DNA sequence: TGTGCCAGCAGCTCACAGGGTGGCACTGAAGCTTTCTTT. This encodes CASSSQGGTEAFF. Full variable domain (rest looked up from reference TRBV7-3 and TRBJ1-1): GAGVSQTPSNKVTEKGKYVELRCDPISGHTALYWYRQSLGQGPEFLIYFQGTGAADDSGLPNDRFFAVRPEGSVSTLKIQRTERGDSAVYLCASSSQGGTEAFFGQGTRLTVV.

The chain recombines TRBV28 with TRBJ2-3; no firm D call. The ends were cut back, 5 bases at V and 3 bases at J, with 6 bases in the middle. The CDR3 runs 12 residues. Germline V gene data show CDR1 as MDHEN and CDR2 as SYDVKM. CDR3: CASSALTDTQYF. The CDR3 DNA is TGTGCCAGCAGTGCCCTAACAGATACGCAGTATTTT.

This clone was counted once. This chain links TRBV19 with TRBJ2-3; 11 nucleotides line up with TRBD1. Per the germline V gene, CDR1 is LNHDA and CDR2 is SQIVND (reference sequence). The CDR3 has 15 residues. The trim removed 6 bases at V and 3 bases at J, leaving 5 bases unmatched. The CDR3 DNA follows: TGTGCCAGTAGCCCCCGGGACAGGGGGACAGATACGCAGTATTTT. It codes for CASSPRDRGTDTQYF.

The chain recombines TRBV4-3 with TRBJ1-1; 9 positions agree with TRBD1. V dropped 4 bases and J dropped 4; count of bases not matched to a gene: 4. Germline lookup yields CDR1 LGHNA and CDR2 YSLEER. This CDR3 is 14 amino acids long. This chain's CDR3 is CASSLQGASTEAFF. In DNA, the CDR3 is TGCGCCAGCAGCCTACAGGGGGCGAGCACTGAAGCTTTCTTT.

This clone occurred once. The rearrangement uses TRBV5-4 and TRBJ2-5; 11 bases map to TRBD2. Per the germline V gene, CDR1 is SGHNT and CDR2 is YYREEE (reference sequence). The CDR3 loop spans 17 amino acids. Germline trimming cut 4 bases from V and 5 bases from J; bases unmatched to any gene: 13. The DNA of the CDR3 is TGTGCCAGCAGCCCCCCCGGTAGCGGGAGGGCCGAGGAGACCCAGTACTTC. It yields the protein CASSPPGSGRAEETQYF.

The chain recombines TRBV19 with TRBJ2-5; TRBD2 agrees at 12 bases. With V trimmed by 6 bases and J by 1 base, 12 bases remained unmatched. CDR3 length equals 18 residues. Germline assignment: CDR1 LNHDA and CDR2 SQIVND (reference sequence). The CDR3, as DNA: TGTGCCAGTAGAGGGCCGGGACTAGCGGGTCCTTTCCAAGAGACCCAGTACTTC. Translated: CASRGPGLAGPFQETQYF. The full variable domain, rest sourced from reference TRBV19 and TRBJ2-5, is DGGITQSPKYLFRKEGQNVTLSCEQNLNHDAMYWYRQDPGQGLRLIYYSQIVNDFQKGDIAEGYSVSREKKESFPLTVTSAQKNPTAFYLCASRGPGLAGPFQETQYFGPGTRLLVL.

This rearrangement joins TRBV9 to TRBJ2-7, with 7 bases fitting TRBD1. The CDR3 totals 16 residues. Germline V CDR1 and CDR2: SGDLS, YYNGEE. V was clipped by 0 bases and J by 4 bases; unmatched bases: 10. The CDR3 is CASSVDFTGDKYEQYF. The DNA for the CDR3 is TGTGCCAGCAGCGTAGATTTTACAGGGGATAAGTACGAGCAGTACTTC.

J is TRBJ2-1 and V is TRBV9, with 7 positions matching TRBD2. Germline CDR1 SGDLS, CDR2 YYNGEE. V lost 6 bases to trimming and J lost 8 bases; unmatched junction nucleotides: 17. There are 16 residues in the CDR3. CDR3 sequence: CASTGDGRMRTDEQFF. CDR3 nucleotide sequence: TGTGCCAGCACGGGGGACGGGAGGATGAGAACCGATGAGCAGTTCTTC.

The chain employs TRBV5-6 and TRBJ2-7; 8 bases are a match to TRBD2. This CDR3 contains 15 residues. Per the germline V gene, CDR1 is SGHDT and CDR2 is YYEEEE. V trimming: 4 bases; J trimming: 3 bases; junction bases outside the gene matches: 9. This CDR3 reads CASSRRLAIRYEQYF. CDR3 in DNA: TGTGCCAGCAGCCGGCGACTAGCGATACGCTACGAGCAGTACTTC.

The rearrangement joins TRBV5-5 to TRBJ1-2; D possibly corresponds to TRBD1 (6 bases). The CDR3 totals 15 residues. Between the trimmed V and J ends, which lost 4 bases and 0 bases, there was a span of 13 bases. Germline CDR1 is SGHKS and CDR2 is YYEKEE (reference sequence). The CDR3 coding sequence is TGTGCCAGCAGCCCGGAGGGGGGAGCTAACTATGGCTACACCTTC. Its protein product is CASSPEGGANYGYTF.

V usage is TRBV25-1 and J usage is TRBJ2-5; unclear D gene. CDR1 and CDR2 from the germline V gene are MGHDK and SYGVNS. Trimming took 7 bases from V and 1 from J, leaving 4 bases between them. This CDR3 region has 11 residues. The CDR3 DNA is TGTGCCAGCACTATCCAAGAGACCCAGTACTTC. Amino acid sequence: CASTIQETQYF. Full variable domain (missing parts from reference TRBV25-1 and TRBJ2-5): EADIYQTPRYLVIGTGKKITLECSQTMGHDKMYWYQQDPGMELHLIHYSYGVNSTEKGDLSSESTVSRIRTEHFPLTLESARPSHTSQYLCASTIQETQYFGPGTRLLVL.

V gene TRBV5-1 combines with J gene TRBJ1-4; TRBD1 agrees at 7 bases. The trim removed 4 bases at V and 4 bases at J, leaving 13 bases unmatched. The CDR3 has 17 residues. Germline CDR1 SGHRS, CDR2 YFSETQ. The CDR3 protein is CASSTTTKTGFNEKLFF. The CDR3 region has the DNA TGCGCCAGCAGCACCACTACCAAGACAGGGTTTAATGAAAAACTGTTTTTT.

The rearrangement links TRBV28 to TRBJ2-7; 8 nucleotides line up with TRBD2. This CDR3 is 16 amino acids long. CDR1 is MDHEN, CDR2 SYDVKM, per germline. J was trimmed by 3 bases and V by 4 bases; bases with no gene match: 11. The CDR3 DNA follows: TGTGCCAGCAGTTCAAGCGGGAGAAGCGAAAGCTACGAGCAGTACTTC. This codes for CASSSSGRSESYEQYF.

The rearrangement joins TRBV25-1 to TRBJ2-2, with 9 bases matching TRBD1. Germline CDR1 reads MGHDK; CDR2 reads SYGVNS. The CDR3 extends over 17 amino acids. With 9 bases clipped from V and 1 base from J, the junction kept 12 bases outside the gene matches. The CDR3 DNA reads as TGTGCCAGTTCTCGGACAGGGGACTTCCAGAACACCGGGGAGCTGTTTTTT. Translated, it gives CASSRTGDFQNTGELFF. Together with reference TRBV25-1 and TRBJ2-2, the CDR3 gives the full variable domain: EADIYQTPRYLVIGTGKKITLECSQTMGHDKMYWYQQDPGMELHLIHYSYGVNSTEKGDLSSESTVSRIRTEHFPLTLESARPSHTSQYLCASSRTGDFQNTGELFFGEGSRLTVL.

As for this clone: Distinct nucleotide sequences in the sample also encode this CDR3. J is TRBJ2-7 and V is TRBV20-1; D not resolved. V lost 6 bases, J lost 7 bases, and 13 bases lay in between. Germline V gives CDR1 DFQATT, CDR2 SNEGSKA (reference sequence). The CDR3 runs 11 residues. The CDR3 region is CSAPLGDEQYF. As DNA, the CDR3 is TGCAGTGCCCCCCTCGGAGATGAGCAGTACTTC.